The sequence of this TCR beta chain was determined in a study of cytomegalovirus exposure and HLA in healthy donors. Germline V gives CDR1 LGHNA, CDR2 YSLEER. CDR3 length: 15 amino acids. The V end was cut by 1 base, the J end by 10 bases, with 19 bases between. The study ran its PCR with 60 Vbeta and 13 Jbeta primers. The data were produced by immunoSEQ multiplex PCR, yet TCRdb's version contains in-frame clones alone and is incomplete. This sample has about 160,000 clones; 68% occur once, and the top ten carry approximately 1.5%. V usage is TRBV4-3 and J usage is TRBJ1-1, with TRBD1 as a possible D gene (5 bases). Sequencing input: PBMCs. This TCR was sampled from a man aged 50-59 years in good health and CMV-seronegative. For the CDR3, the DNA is TGCGCCAGCAGCCAAGGAGTCAGGGTGGAAGGCCGAGCTTTCTTT. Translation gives CASSQGVRVEGRAFF.